The rows below give T cell receptor beta chains drawn from one sample of a study of blood T cell repertoires in COVID-19. Some clones are missing from TCRdb's copy, which holds only in-frame ones; the method was immunoSEQ multiplex PCR. The sample records roughly 250,000 clones, 75% to 90% being singletons. The sequencing sample was made of peripheral blood. These receptors were obtained from a young man with acute or convalescent COVID-19. The CDR3 runs from the conserved cysteine through the conserved F or W. The order of the fields is clone size, J gene, V gene, D gene, CDR3 protein, CDR3 DNA. The D gene is left open where the match is weak. Not every row has a clone size; where given, it reads once, few, many or a size class.

clone size: .
J gene: TRBJ1-1
V gene: TRBV6-5
D gene: .
CDR3 protein: CASSYSRRGGTEAFF
CDR3 DNA: TGTGCCAGCAGTTACTCAAGAAGGGGAGGCACTGAAGCTTTCTTT

clone size: .
J gene: TRBJ2-7
V gene: TRBV5-4
D gene: TRBD2
CDR3 protein: CASSGGLAGGYEQYF
CDR3 DNA: TGTGCCAGCAGCGGGGGACTAGCGGGAGGGTACGAGCAGTACTTC

clone size: once
J gene: TRBJ2-1
V gene: TRBV4-1
D gene: TRBD2
CDR3 protein: CASSNGLAINEQFF
CDR3 DNA: TGCGCCAGCAGCAACGGACTAGCGATCAATGAGCAGTTCTTC

clone size: .
J gene: TRBJ2-3
V gene: TRBV7-6
D gene: TRBD2
CDR3 protein: CASSFRTSGGTDTQYF
CDR3 DNA: TGTGCCAGCAGCTTCCGGACTAGCGGGGGCACAGATACGCAGTATTTT

clone size: .
J gene: TRBJ1-2
V gene: TRBV4-2
D gene: TRBD1
CDR3 protein: CASSHPPDRGPANYGYTF
CDR3 DNA: TGTGCCAGCAGCCACCCTCCGGACAGGGGCCCCGCAAACTATGGCTACACCTTC

clone size: few
J gene: TRBJ1-6
V gene: TRBV30
D gene: .
CDR3 protein: CAWNKDSFFNSPLHF
CDR3 DNA: TGTGCCTGGAATAAAGACAGTTTCTTCAATTCACCCCTCCACTTT

clone size: .
J gene: TRBJ2-7
V gene: TRBV19
D gene: .
CDR3 protein: CASSIATGTYEQYF
CDR3 DNA: TGTGCCAGTAGTATCGCGACCGGGACCTACGAGCAGTACTTC

clone size: .
J gene: TRBJ2-4
V gene: TRBV3-1/TRBV3-2
D gene: .
CDR3 protein: CASSHLRWAKNIQYF
CDR3 DNA: TGTGCCAGCAGCCATCTAAGATGGGCCAAAAACATTCAGTACTTC

clone size: .
J gene: TRBJ2-1
V gene: TRBV29-1
D gene: TRBD1
CDR3 protein: CSVHGTDNEQFF
CDR3 DNA: TGCAGCGTCCACGGGACAGACAATGAGCAGTTCTTC

clone size: .
J gene: TRBJ1-2
V gene: TRBV7-6
D gene: .
CDR3 protein: CASSLVRGKDNYGYTF
CDR3 DNA: TGTGCCAGCAGCTTAGTGAGGGGGAAGGATAACTATGGCTACACCTTC

clone size: .
J gene: TRBJ1-5
V gene: TRBV10-3
D gene: TRBD1
CDR3 protein: CAIRGTGNQPQHF
CDR3 DNA: TGTGCCATCAGGGGGACAGGGAATCAGCCCCAGCATTTT

clone size: .
J gene: TRBJ1-2
V gene: TRBV3-1/TRBV3-2
D gene: TRBD1
CDR3 protein: CASSQEQGDYGYTF
CDR3 DNA: TGTGCCAGCAGCCAAGAGCAGGGGGACTATGGCTACACCTTC

clone size: .
J gene: TRBJ1-4
V gene: TRBV4-1
D gene: .
CDR3 protein: CASSQDFVAPTNEKLFF
CDR3 DNA: TGCGCCAGCAGCCAAGATTTCGTGGCCCCAACTAATGAAAAACTGTTTTTT

clone size: .
J gene: TRBJ2-7
V gene: TRBV4-1
D gene: TRBD1
CDR3 protein: CASGTGFSSEQYF
CDR3 DNA: TGCGCCAGCGGGACAGGGTTTAGCTCCGAGCAGTACTTC

clone size: .
J gene: TRBJ1-1
V gene: TRBV3-1/TRBV3-2
D gene: .
CDR3 protein: CASTPGAGRTEAFF
CDR3 DNA: TGTGCCAGCACCCCAGGGGCAGGGCGTACTGAAGCTTTCTTT

clone size: .
J gene: TRBJ2-1
V gene: TRBV3-1/TRBV3-2
D gene: .
CDR3 protein: CASSHNYEQFF
CDR3 DNA: TGTGCCAGCAGCCATAACTATGAGCAGTTCTTC

clone size: .
J gene: TRBJ2-2
V gene: TRBV18
D gene: TRBD2
CDR3 protein: CASSPRITSEHTGELFF
CDR3 DNA: TGTGCCAGCTCACCACGTATCACTAGCGAACACACCGGGGAGCTGTTTTTT

clone size: .
J gene: TRBJ2-2
V gene: TRBV5-1
D gene: .
CDR3 protein: CASSLGATGELFF
CDR3 DNA: TGCGCCAGCAGCTTAGGGGCCACCGGGGAGCTGTTTTTT

clone size: .
J gene: TRBJ1-5
V gene: TRBV19
D gene: .
CDR3 protein: CASSIDLWAEFNQPQHF
CDR3 DNA: TGTGCCAGTAGTATAGATCTATGGGCAGAGTTTAATCAGCCCCAGCATTTT

clone size: .
J gene: TRBJ2-1
V gene: TRBV3-1/TRBV3-2
D gene: TRBD1
CDR3 protein: CASKSTGSYNEQFF
CDR3 DNA: TGTGCCAGCAAATCGACAGGGTCCTACAATGAGCAGTTCTTC

clone size: few
J gene: TRBJ1-1
V gene: TRBV3-1/TRBV3-2
D gene: TRBD1
CDR3 protein: CASSLRTGPTFF
CDR3 DNA: TGTGCCAGCAGCCTTCGGACAGGGCCGACTTTCTTT

clone size: .
J gene: TRBJ1-1
V gene: TRBV21-1
D gene: .
CDR3 protein: CASSKVAVNKTEAFF
CDR3 DNA: TGTGCCAGCAGCAAAGTAGCAGTAAACAAGACTGAAGCTTTCTTT

clone size: .
J gene: TRBJ2-7
V gene: TRBV3-1/TRBV3-2
D gene: .
CDR3 protein: CASSQRDGGPYEQYF
CDR3 DNA: TGTGCCAGCAGCCAAAGGGACGGAGGGCCTTACGAGCAGTACTTC

clone size: once
J gene: TRBJ1-5
V gene: TRBV6-5
D gene: .
CDR3 protein: CASSWGQAVNQPQHF
CDR3 DNA: TGTGCCAGCAGCTGGGGACAAGCAGTAAATCAGCCCCAGCATTTT

clone size: .
J gene: TRBJ1-2
V gene: TRBV11-2
D gene: .
CDR3 protein: CASSSRPAGQFLYGYTF
CDR3 DNA: TGTGCCAGCAGCTCCCGTCCGGCAGGCCAATTCCTCTATGGCTACACCTTC

clone size: .
J gene: TRBJ1-6
V gene: TRBV2
D gene: .
CDR3 protein: CASHGELVSPLHF
CDR3 DNA: TGTGCCAGCCATGGGGAGTTAGTTTCACCCCTCCACTTT

clone size: .
J gene: TRBJ1-1
V gene: TRBV6-4
D gene: .
CDR3 protein: CATRTQGTDTEAFF
CDR3 DNA: TGTGCCACCCGGACCCAGGGAACGGACACTGAAGCTTTCTTT

clone size: .
J gene: TRBJ2-7
V gene: TRBV28
D gene: .
CDR3 protein: CASITFRSYEQYF
CDR3 DNA: TGTGCCAGCATAACCTTCAGAAGCTACGAGCAGTACTTC

clone size: .
J gene: TRBJ1-5
V gene: TRBV13
D gene: .
CDR3 protein: CASSLGGSGAQHF
CDR3 DNA: TGTGCCAGCAGCTTAGGGGGTTCGGGTGCCCAGCATTTT

clone size: .
J gene: TRBJ2-7
V gene: TRBV5-1
D gene: .
CDR3 protein: CASSLEGGTTRVESEQYF
CDR3 DNA: TGCGCCAGCAGCTTGGAGGGGGGGACAACAAGGGTCGAGAGCGAGCAGTACTTC

clone size: few
J gene: TRBJ2-1
V gene: TRBV15
D gene: TRBD2
CDR3 protein: CATSRDPPTSGTNEQFF
CDR3 DNA: TGTGCCACCAGCAGAGATCCCCCCACTAGCGGAACCAATGAGCAGTTCTTC

clone size: .
J gene: TRBJ1-2
V gene: TRBV28
D gene: TRBD1
CDR3 protein: CASRVTGTINYGYTF
CDR3 DNA: TGTGCCAGCAGGGTGACAGGGACAATTAACTATGGCTACACCTTC

clone size: .
J gene: TRBJ2-5
V gene: TRBV12-3/TRBV12-4
D gene: .
CDR3 protein: CASSRQAETQYF
CDR3 DNA: TGTGCCAGCAGTCGCCAAGCAGAGACCCAGTACTTC

clone size: once
J gene: TRBJ1-5
V gene: TRBV29-1
D gene: .
CDR3 protein: CSVVYGNQPQHF
CDR3 DNA: TGCAGCGTTGTATACGGGAATCAGCCCCAGCATTTT

clone size: .
J gene: TRBJ1-2
V gene: TRBV5-6
D gene: TRBD1
CDR3 protein: CASSPGQGAFYGYTF
CDR3 DNA: TGTGCCAGCAGTCCAGGACAGGGGGCTTTCTATGGCTACACCTTC

clone size: .
J gene: TRBJ1-5
V gene: TRBV11-2
D gene: .
CDR3 protein: CASSLIRDQPQHF
CDR3 DNA: TGTGCCAGCAGCTTAATCCGCGATCAGCCCCAGCATTTT

clone size: .
J gene: TRBJ1-5
V gene: TRBV5-1
D gene: .
CDR3 protein: CASSFSQNNQPQHF
CDR3 DNA: TGCGCCAGCAGCTTCTCACAGAATAATCAGCCCCAGCATTTT

clone size: .
J gene: TRBJ1-1
V gene: TRBV7-9
D gene: TRBD1
CDR3 protein: CASTRTGGNTEAFF
CDR3 DNA: TGTGCCAGCACTCGGACAGGCGGGAACACTGAAGCTTTCTTT

clone size: once
J gene: TRBJ2-3
V gene: TRBV18
D gene: .
CDR3 protein: CASSPPGNTDTQYF
CDR3 DNA: TGTGCCAGCTCACCACCGGGCAACACAGATACGCAGTATTTT

clone size: .
J gene: TRBJ1-1
V gene: TRBV7-9
D gene: .
CDR3 protein: CASSPRGGSTEAFF
CDR3 DNA: TGTGCCAGCAGCCCCCGGGGGGGTTCCACTGAAGCTTTCTTT